This passage covers 10 T cell receptor beta chains from one sample sequenced in a study of blood T cell repertoires in COVID-19. Produced via immunoSEQ multiplex PCR; TCRdb's table is partial and in-frame only. The sample lists some 260,000 clones; around 88% were seen once. Sequencing was performed on peripheral blood. These receptors originate from a woman aged 30 to 39 with COVID-19, enrolled during active disease.

The rearrangement links TRBV12-3 or TRBV12-4 to TRBJ1-5, with TRBD1 matching over 8 bases. Trimming cost V 7 bases and J 9 bases; bases outside gene matches: 5. The CDR3 runs 12 residues. The CDR3 sequence is CASTETGGPQHF. The CDR3 DNA reads TGTGCCAGCACCGAAACAGGGGGGCCCCAGCATTTT.

The J gene is TRBJ2-7, the V gene TRBV6-5; 7 bases align to TRBD2. This CDR3 has 15 amino acids. The junction had 4 bases not matched to a gene; V was cut back by 2 bases and J by 0 bases. Germline CDR1 and CDR2: MNHEY and SVGAGI. CDR3 amino acids: CASSYGRGGSYEQYV. CDR3 bases: TGTGCCAGCAGTTACGGGAGGGGTGGCTCCTACGAGCAGTACGTC.

V gene TRBV6-4 combines with J gene TRBJ2-2; 8 nucleotides align to TRBD2. Per the germline V gene, CDR1 is MRHNA and CDR2 is SNTAGT. This CDR3 has 14 residues. The J segment lost 7 bases and the V segment lost 5 bases, leaving 6 bases of the junction unmatched. CDR3 bases: TGTGCCAGCAGTCAGACTAGCGAGGTCGGGGAGCTGTTTTTT. This sequence encodes CASSQTSEVGELFF.

The V call is TRBV28, the J call TRBJ1-2, with D tentatively TRBD1 (6 bases). The CDR3 sequence is 12 residues long. Trimming removed 7 bases from V and 4 bases from J, with 10 bases in between. The germline V gene encodes CDR1 MDHEN and CDR2 SYDVKM. CDR3 nucleotide sequence: TGTGCCAGCACCTTACAGGGCTATGGCTACACCTTC. Protein sequence: CASTLQGYGYTF.

The chain has TRBV5-8 and TRBJ2-2; 10 positions agree with TRBD1. The germline V gene encodes CDR1 SGHTS and CDR2 YDEGEE. With V trimmed by 5 bases and J by 5 bases, 9 bases remained unmatched. The CDR3 has 16 amino acids. CDR3 DNA sequence: TGTGCCAGCAGTCAACCTGACAGGGGGCATACCGGGGAGCTGTTTTTT. Translating it yields CASSQPDRGHTGELFF. Looking up the rest from reference TRBV5-8 and TRBJ2-2 gives the full variable domain: EAGVTQSPTHLIKTRGQQATLRCSPISGHTSVYWYQQALGLGLQFLLWYDEGEERNRGNFPPRFSGRQFPNYSSELNVNALELEDSALYLCASSQPDRGHTGELFFGEGSRLTVL.

The V and J genes are TRBV24-1 and TRBJ1-1; D remains ambiguous. Trimming took 5 bases from V and 0 from J, leaving 6 bases between them. Germline V gene sequence: CDR1 KGHDR, CDR2 SFDVKD. The CDR3 sequence is 13 residues long. The CDR3 coding sequence is TGTGCCACCAGTGGGGCCTTGAACACTGAAGCTTTCTTT. Translated: CATSGALNTEAFF.

The CDR3 reads CSVDPRAEAFF. In DNA, the CDR3 is TGCAGCGTTGACCCTCGGGCTGAAGCTTTCTTT. The chain carries TRBV29-1 and TRBJ1-1; D is unclear. V shed 3 bases and J shed 6 bases, with 8 bases lying between them. CDR1 and CDR2 from the germline V gene are SQVTM and ANQGSEA. CDR3 length: 11 residues.

The CDR3 DNA sequence: TGTGCCAGTAGTGTGACAGGGCCGAACACCGGGGAGCTGTTTTTT. Translation: CASSVTGPNTGELFF. The chain uses TRBV19 and TRBJ2-2; 7 bases fit TRBD1. CDR1 is LNHDA, CDR2 SQIVND, per germline (reference sequence). The CDR3 contains 15 residues. After removal of 5 bases from V and 0 bases from J, the junction contained 3 bases not matched to a gene.

V gene TRBV24-1 combines with J gene TRBJ2-2, with D maybe TRBD2 (5 bases). CDR1 is KGHDR and CDR2 is SFDVKD in the germline V gene. V was clipped by 2 bases and J by 4 bases, with 7 bases between them. The CDR3 covers 14 residues. The CDR3 DNA sequence: TGTGCCACCAGTGATTCGGGATCCACCGGGGAGCTGTTTTTT. It specifies CATSDSGSTGELFF.

V is TRBV6-2 or TRBV6-3 and J is TRBJ2-7, with D perhaps TRBD1 (5 bases). Between the trimmed V and J ends, which lost 0 bases and 5 bases, there was a span of 11 bases. Per germline, CDR1 MNHEY and CDR2 SVGEGT. The CDR3 runs to 14 residues. The CDR3 loop is CASSYSNPRDEQYF. CDR3 in DNA: TGTGCCAGCAGTTACTCGAACCCCAGGGACGAGCAGTACTTC.